The sequence of this T cell receptor (beta chain) was determined in a study of T cells expressing NK-cell markers. Study-level information: The study drew TCR beta repertoires from sorted CD3+CD56+NKG2C+, CD3+CD56+NKG2C- and CD3+CD56-NKG2C+ T cells.

TCRdb re-called the 5' RACE reads, yielding one record per CDR3 amino acid sequence without DNA. The record lists 350,000 to 400,000 distinct CDR3 sequences, of which the ten most abundant hold around a tenth. Sequencing used blood T cells: a sorted CD56 or NKG2C T cell subset, CD4+ or CD8+ T cells, or bulk PBMC T cells (not recorded which). The TCR originated in a woman in her 50s in good health.

The CDR3 protein is CATNRGLTGELFF. The chain couples TRBV15 to TRBJ2-2; TCRdb indicates TRBD1, and absent DNA this call remains unverified. This CDR3 has 13 amino acids. Germline loops: CDR1 LNHNV, CDR2 YYDKDF (reference sequence).